This T cell receptor (beta chain) was recovered during a study of T cell responses to AZD1222 COVID-19 vaccine. Across the study: Pooled together were second doses at about 4 or about 12 weeks. General study points: Clonal diversity was possibly underestimated; the donors were predominantly white British and more often female. Unmutated regions of variants are reportedly targeted by nearly half of spike-specific TCRs. Repertoires were obtained only post-peak T cell response.

Data came from immunoSEQ multiplex PCR; TCRdb stores just in-frame clones and leaves some out. The data contain 130,000 to 150,000 clones, about nine tenths of them singletons. V trimming: 5 bases; J trimming: 4 bases; junction bases outside the gene matches: 3. Germline V CDR1 and CDR2: MDHEN, SYDVKM. This CDR3 comprises 13 residues. Comment on this clone: Its antigen is undetermined.

The rearrangement links TRBV28 to TRBJ1-2; 8 positions agree with TRBD1. This specimen consisted of peripheral blood, obtained on day 0 of AZD1222 vaccination. The clonotype was recovered from an adult in good health. In nucleotides, the CDR3 is TGTGCCAGCAGTCGGACAGGGCTCTATGGCTACACCTTC. As protein: CASSRTGLYGYTF.